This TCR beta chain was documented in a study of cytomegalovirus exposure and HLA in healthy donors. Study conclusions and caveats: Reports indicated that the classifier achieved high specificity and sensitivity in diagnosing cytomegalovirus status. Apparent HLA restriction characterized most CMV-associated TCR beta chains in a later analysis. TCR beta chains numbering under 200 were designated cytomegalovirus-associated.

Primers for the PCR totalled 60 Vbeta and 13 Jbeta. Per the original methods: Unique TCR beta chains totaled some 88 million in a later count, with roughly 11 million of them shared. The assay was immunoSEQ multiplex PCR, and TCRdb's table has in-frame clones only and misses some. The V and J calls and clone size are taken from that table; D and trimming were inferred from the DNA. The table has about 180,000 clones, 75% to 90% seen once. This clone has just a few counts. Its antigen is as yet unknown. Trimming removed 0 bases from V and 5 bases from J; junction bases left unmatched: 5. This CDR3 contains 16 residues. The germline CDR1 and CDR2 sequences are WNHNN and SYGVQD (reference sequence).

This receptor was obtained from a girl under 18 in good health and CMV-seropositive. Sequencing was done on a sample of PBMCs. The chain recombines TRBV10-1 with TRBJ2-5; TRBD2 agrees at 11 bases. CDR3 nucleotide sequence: TGCGCCAGCAGTGAGTCGGCCCCTAGCGGGAGGGAGACCCAGTACTTC. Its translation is CASSESAPSGRETQYF.